This is a list of T cell receptor beta chains from one sample in a study of blood T cells in healthy people across ages. MiXCR, run by TCRdb on the 5' RACE reads, gives a single entry per CDR3 protein. The sample includes about 800,000 distinct CDR3 sequences, roughly 64% seen only once; the top ten take around 20%. Material for sequencing was blood. The receptors here all came from a man younger than 40 in good health. CDR3s include the opening cysteine and the closing phenylalanine or tryptophan. D genes are given only for firm matches. Clone size is given for some rows only: seen once, a few or many times, or a class if the clone is expanded.

V	size	D	J	DNA	CDR3
TRBV7-3	.	TRBD2	TRBJ2-1	TGTGCCAGCAGCTTATATTTTGGACTAGCCAATGAGCAGTTCTTC	CASSLYFGLANEQFF
TRBV7-2	few	TRBD2	TRBJ2-4	TGTGCCAGCAGCTTAGGACTAGCGGGGGGAGTAAACATTCAGTACTTC	CASSLGLAGGVNIQYF
TRBV7-9	.	TRBD1	TRBJ2-7	TGTGCCAGCAGCCCCGGGACAGGGATCTTTGTTGGCGAGCAGTACTTC	CASSPGTGIFVGEQYF
TRBV7-9	.	.	TRBJ2-1	TGTGCCAGTACCGGCGGGCGGCGCGGTGAGCAGTTCTTC	CASTGGRRGEQFF
TRBV12-3/TRBV12-4	few	.	TRBJ2-7	TGTGCCAGCAGTTTAGTTCAGGGAGACGAGCAGTACTTC	CASSLVQGDEQYF
TRBV27	.	TRBD1	TRBJ1-2	TGTGCCAGCAGTTCCTCATTCCGGGACAGGGTCTTCGGTTTATATGGCTACACCTTC	CASSSSFRDRVFGLYGYTF
TRBV3-1	.	.	TRBJ1-4	TGTGCCAGCAGCCCCAATCAGTCGAGTGAAAAACTGTTTTTT	CASSPNQSSEKLFF
TRBV25-1	.	.	TRBJ2-6	TGTGCCAGCAGTGTTGAGGTAGCTGGGGCCAACGTCCTGACTTTC	CASSVEVAGANVLTF
TRBV20-1	.	TRBD1	TRBJ2-7	TGCAGTGCTAGACGAGGACAGGTGACCTACGAGCAGTACTTC	CSARRGQVTYEQYF
TRBV2	.	.	TRBJ1-5	TGTGCCAGCAAAGGGGTCGTATATCAGCCCCAGCATTTT	CASKGVVYQPQHF
TRBV20-1	few	TRBD1	TRBJ1-2	TGCAGTGTTCCGACAGGGGGAGGTCATGGCTACACCTTC	CSVPTGGGHGYTF
TRBV3-1	.	TRBD2	TRBJ2-5	TGTGCCAGCAGCCAAACGGGACTAGCGGGCCAAGAGACCCAGTACTTC	CASSQTGLAGQETQYF
TRBV12-3/TRBV12-4	.	TRBD1	TRBJ2-1	TGTGCCAGCAGAAGGACAGGGTTAGGCTCCTACAATGAGCAGTTCTTC	CASRRTGLGSYNEQFF
TRBV25-1	.	TRBD2	TRBJ2-7	TGTGCCAGCAGACTAGCGGGATCCTACGAGCAGTACTTC	CASRLAGSYEQYF
TRBV20-1	.	.	TRBJ2-5	TGCAGTGCTAGAGACCAAATAGAGACCCAGTACTTC	CSARDQIETQYF
TRBV9	.	.	TRBJ1-2	TGTGCCAGCAGCGTGGGAAAGGGATCGTATGGTTACACCTTC	CASSVGKGSYGYTF
TRBV2	.	.	TRBJ1-1	TGTGCCAGCAGTTGGGTCACTGAAGCTTTCTTT	CASSWVTEAFF